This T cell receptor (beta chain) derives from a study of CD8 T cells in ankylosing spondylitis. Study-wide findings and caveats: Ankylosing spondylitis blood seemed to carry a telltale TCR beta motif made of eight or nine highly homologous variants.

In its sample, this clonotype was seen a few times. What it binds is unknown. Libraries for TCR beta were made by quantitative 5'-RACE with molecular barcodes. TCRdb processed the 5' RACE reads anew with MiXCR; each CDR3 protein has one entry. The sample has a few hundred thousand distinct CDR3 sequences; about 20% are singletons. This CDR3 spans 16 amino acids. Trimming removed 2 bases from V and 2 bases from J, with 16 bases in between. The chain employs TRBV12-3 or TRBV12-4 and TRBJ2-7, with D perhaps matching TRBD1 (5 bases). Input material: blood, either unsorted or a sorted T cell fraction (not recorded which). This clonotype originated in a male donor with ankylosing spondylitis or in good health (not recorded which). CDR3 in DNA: TGTGCCAGCAGTTTAACTACAGGCCCGTCCCCCTACGAGCAGTACTTC. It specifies CASSLTTGPSPYEQYF.